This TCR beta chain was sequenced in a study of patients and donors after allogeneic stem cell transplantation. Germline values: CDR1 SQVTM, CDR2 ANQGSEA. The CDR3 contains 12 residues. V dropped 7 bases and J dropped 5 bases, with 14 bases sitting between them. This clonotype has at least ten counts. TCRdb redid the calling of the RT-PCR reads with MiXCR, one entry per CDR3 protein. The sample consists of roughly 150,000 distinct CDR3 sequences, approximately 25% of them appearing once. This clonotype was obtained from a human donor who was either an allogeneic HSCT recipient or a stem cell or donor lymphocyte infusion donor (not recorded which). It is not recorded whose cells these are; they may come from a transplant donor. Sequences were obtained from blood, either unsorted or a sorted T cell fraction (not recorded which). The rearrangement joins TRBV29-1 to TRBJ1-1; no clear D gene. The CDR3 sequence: CSARALGTEAFF. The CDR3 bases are TGCAGCGCCCGGGCCCTCGGGACTGAAGCTTTCTTT. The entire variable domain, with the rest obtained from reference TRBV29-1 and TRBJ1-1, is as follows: SAVISQKPSRDICQRGTSLTIQCQVDSQVTMMFWYRQQPGQSLTLIATANQGSEATYESGFVIDKFPISRPNLTFSTLTVSNMSPEDSSIYLCSARALGTEAFFGQGTRLTVV.